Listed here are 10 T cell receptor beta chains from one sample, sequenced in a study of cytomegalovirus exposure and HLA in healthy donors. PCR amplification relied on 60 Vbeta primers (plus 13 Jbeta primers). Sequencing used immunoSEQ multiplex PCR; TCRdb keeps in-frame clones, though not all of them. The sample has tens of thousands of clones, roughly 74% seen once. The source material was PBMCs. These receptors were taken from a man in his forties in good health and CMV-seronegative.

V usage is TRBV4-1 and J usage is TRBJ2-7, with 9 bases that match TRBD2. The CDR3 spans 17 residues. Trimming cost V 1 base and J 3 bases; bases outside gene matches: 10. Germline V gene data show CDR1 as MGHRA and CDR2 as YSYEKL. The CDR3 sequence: CASSQGVRLAGNYEQYF. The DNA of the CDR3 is TGCGCCAGCAGCCAAGGCGTCCGGCTAGCGGGGAACTACGAGCAGTACTTC.

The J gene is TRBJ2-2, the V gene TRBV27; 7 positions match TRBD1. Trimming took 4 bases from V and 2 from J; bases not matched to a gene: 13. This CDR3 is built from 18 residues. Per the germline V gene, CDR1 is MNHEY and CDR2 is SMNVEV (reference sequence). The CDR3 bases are TGTGCCAGCAGTTCCCCCCACGTTGAGGGGGCTAACACCGGGGAGCTGTTTTTT. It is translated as CASSSPHVEGANTGELFF.

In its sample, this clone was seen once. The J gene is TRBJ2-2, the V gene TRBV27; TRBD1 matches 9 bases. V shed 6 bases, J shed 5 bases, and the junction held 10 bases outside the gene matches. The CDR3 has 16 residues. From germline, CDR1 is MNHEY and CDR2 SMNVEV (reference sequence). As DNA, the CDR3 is TGTGCCAGCAGCTCCGGGACAGGGATTCGGACCGGGGAGCTGTTTTTT. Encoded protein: CASSSGTGIRTGELFF.

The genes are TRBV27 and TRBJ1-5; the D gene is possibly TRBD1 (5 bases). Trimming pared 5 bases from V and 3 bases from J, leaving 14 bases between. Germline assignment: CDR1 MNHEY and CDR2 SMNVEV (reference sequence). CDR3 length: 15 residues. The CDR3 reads CASSQWGSPNQPQHF. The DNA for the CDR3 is TGTGCCAGCAGTCAATGGGGCAGCCCCAATCAGCCCCAGCATTTT.

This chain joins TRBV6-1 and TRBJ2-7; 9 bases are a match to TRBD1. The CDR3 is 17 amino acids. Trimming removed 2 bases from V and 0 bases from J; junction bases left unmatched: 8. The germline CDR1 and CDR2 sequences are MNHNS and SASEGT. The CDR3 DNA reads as TGTGCCAGCAGTGAACCGGGACAGGGACCGAGCTCCTACGAGCAGTACTTC. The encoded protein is CASSEPGQGPSSYEQYF.

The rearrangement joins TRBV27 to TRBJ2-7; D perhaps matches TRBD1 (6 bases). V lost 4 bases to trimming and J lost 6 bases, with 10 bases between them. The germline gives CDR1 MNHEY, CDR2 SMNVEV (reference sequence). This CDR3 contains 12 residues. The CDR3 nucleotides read TGTGCCAGCAGTTGGGGGCGATCCGAGCAGTACTTC. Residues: CASSWGRSEQYF.

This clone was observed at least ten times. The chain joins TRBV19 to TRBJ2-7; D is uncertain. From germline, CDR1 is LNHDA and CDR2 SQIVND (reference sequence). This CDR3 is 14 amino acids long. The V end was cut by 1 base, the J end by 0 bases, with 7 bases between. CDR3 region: CASSIGAGSYEQYF. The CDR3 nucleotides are TGTGCCAGTAGTATAGGGGCAGGCTCCTACGAGCAGTACTTC. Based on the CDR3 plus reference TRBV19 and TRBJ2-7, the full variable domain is DGGITQSPKYLFRKEGQNVTLSCEQNLNHDAMYWYRQDPGQGLRLIYYSQIVNDFQKGDIAEGYSVSREKKESFPLTVTSAQKNPTAFYLCASSIGAGSYEQYFGPGTRLTVT.

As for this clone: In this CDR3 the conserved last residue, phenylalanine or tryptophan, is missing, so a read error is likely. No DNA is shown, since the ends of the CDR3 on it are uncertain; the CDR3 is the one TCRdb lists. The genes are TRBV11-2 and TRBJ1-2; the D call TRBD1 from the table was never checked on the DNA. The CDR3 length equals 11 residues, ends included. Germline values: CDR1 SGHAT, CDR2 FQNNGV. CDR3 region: CASSSGLGGQI.

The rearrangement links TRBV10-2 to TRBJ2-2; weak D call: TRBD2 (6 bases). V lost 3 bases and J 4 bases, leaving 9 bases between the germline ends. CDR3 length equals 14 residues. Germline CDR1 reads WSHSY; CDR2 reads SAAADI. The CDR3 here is CASSEGGVTGELFF. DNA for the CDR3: TGCGCCAGCAGTGAAGGAGGGGTCACCGGGGAGCTGTTTTTT.

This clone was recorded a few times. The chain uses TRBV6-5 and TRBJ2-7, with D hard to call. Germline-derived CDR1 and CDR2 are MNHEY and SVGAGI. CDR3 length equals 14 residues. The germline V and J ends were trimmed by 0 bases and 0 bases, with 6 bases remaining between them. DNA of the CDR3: TGTGCCAGCAGTTACTCGTACAGCTCCTACGAGCAGTACTTC. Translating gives CASSYSYSSYEQYF.